The 26 T cell receptor beta chains below were found in one sample sequenced in a study of persistence of HIV-infected CD4 T cells. The stimulus was an HIV-1 Gag 15-mer peptide pool, 0.85 to 1 ug/peptide/mL. Sorted nonresponding memory CD4+ T cells were CD40L-negative, CD69-negative, CD45RO-high. The libraries were made with immunoSEQ version 4 in survey mode. TCRdb's copy holds only in-frame clones and misses some; the assay was immunoSEQ multiplex PCR. The sample holds about 40,000 clones; about 80% are singletons and the top ten take 14%. No cognate antigen is known for these TCRs. This specimen was CD4+ T cells sorted from PBMCs after roughly 18-hour stimulation, taken from a patient who received antiretroviral therapy. Every receptor here comes from an adult man with HIV who was CMV-seropositive.

The V call is TRBV5-8, the J call TRBJ1-3, with no clear D. V gave up 0 bases and J gave up 0 bases, with 13 bases separating them. The CDR3 consists of 17 residues. CDR1 and CDR2 from the germline V gene are SGHTS and YDEGEE. The CDR3 region is CASSLVLQTISGNTIYF. The CDR3 bases are TGTGCCAGCAGCTTGGTTCTACAGACCATCTCTGGAAACACCATATATTTT. Full variable domain (outside the CDR3, taken from reference TRBV5-8 and TRBJ1-3): EAGVTQSPTHLIKTRGQQATLRCSPISGHTSVYWYQQALGLGLQFLLWYDEGEERNRGNFPPRFSGRQFPNYSSELNVNALELEDSALYLCASSLVLQTISGNTIYFGEGSWLTVV.

This clone has just one count. The gene calls are TRBV29-1 and TRBJ2-2; 9 bases fit TRBD1. J was trimmed by 0 bases and V by 7 bases; bases with no gene match: 3. Germline CDR1 reads SQVTM; CDR2 reads ANQGSEA. The CDR3 extends over 14 amino acids. DNA for the CDR3: TGCAGCGCCGGGACAGGGACGAACACCGGGGAGCTGTTTTTT. Its protein product is CSAGTGTNTGELFF.

The chain has TRBV7-2 and TRBJ2-1, with TRBD2 identical over 7 bases. The CDR3 has 17 residues. V lost 1 base, J lost 4 bases, and 10 bases stayed unmatched. Germline CDR1 is SGHTA and CDR2 is FQGNSA. CDR3 loop: CASSLGGGLATYNEQFF. The DNA of the CDR3 is TGTGCCAGCAGCTTAGGGGGGGGTCTGGCGACTTACAATGAGCAGTTCTTC.

The chain uses TRBV4-2 and TRBJ2-3; TRBD2 matches at 15 bases. Unmatched junction bases numbered 8, after V lost 4 bases and J lost 0 bases. The CDR3 has 19 amino acids. Germline CDR1 LGHNA, CDR2 YNFKEQ. CDR3 DNA: TGTGCCAGCAGCCCGGGACTAGCGGGGGGCCCGGGTAGCACAGATACGCAGTATTTT. Translating gives CASSPGLAGGPGSTDTQYF.

The J gene is TRBJ2-1, the V gene TRBV6-1; TRBD2 matches 10 bases. The germline V gene has CDR1 MNHNS and CDR2 SASEGT. This CDR3 is 14 amino acids long. The V and J ends lost 7 bases and 4 bases, in that order; junction bases with no gene match: 4. The CDR3 DNA follows: TGTGCCAGCAACCAGCGGGAGGGATACAATGAGCAGTTCTTC. Its protein product is CASNQREGYNEQFF.

This chain joins TRBV5-1 and TRBJ2-7; D is undetermined. The CDR3 length is 12 residues. The germline V gene encodes CDR1 SGHRS and CDR2 YFSETQ. Trimming pared 4 bases from V and 3 bases from J, leaving 8 bases between. The chain's CDR3 is CASSADGYEQYF. The CDR3 DNA is TGCGCCAGCAGCGCAGACGGCTACGAGCAGTACTTC.

The CDR3 loop reads CASSLRGLGTSGSFGSYNEQFF. Written as DNA, the CDR3 is TGTGCCAGCAGCTTAAGGGGCCTTGGGACTAGCGGGAGCTTCGGTAGCTACAATGAGCAGTTCTTC. This chain uses TRBV7-3 with TRBJ2-1; 14 nucleotides line up with TRBD2. Trimming took 1 base from V and 3 from J; bases not matched to a gene: 17. Germline V lookup: CDR1 SGHTA, CDR2 FQGTGA. This CDR3 has 22 amino acids.

The sample holds a few counts of this clone. Other DNA sequences from this sample encode an identical CDR3 as well. The chain uses TRBV6-5 and TRBJ1-2; the match to TRBD1 covers 7 bases. From germline, CDR1 is MNHEY and CDR2 SVGAGI. The CDR3 spans 14 residues. Germline trimming cut 6 bases from V and 4 bases from J; bases unmatched to any gene: 8. The DNA for the CDR3 is TGTGCCAGCAGCTCCGACAGGGCCCCCTATGGCTACACCTTC. This encodes CASSSDRAPYGYTF.

This chain joins TRBV6-2 or TRBV6-3 and TRBJ2-3, with D perhaps TRBD1 (5 bases). The CDR3 consists of 14 residues. V was cut by 2 bases and J by 8 bases, with 14 bases left in between. Looked up from germline, CDR1 is MNHEY and CDR2 is SVGEGT. The CDR3 DNA reads TGTGCCAGCAGTTACGCCCAGATCAGGGCTACGCAGTATTTT. This codes for CASSYAQIRATQYF.

The CDR3 sequence: CAWSVGNTEAFF. As DNA, the CDR3 is TGTGCCTGGAGTGTAGGGAACACTGAAGCTTTCTTT. The chain employs TRBV30 and TRBJ1-1; no firm D call. CDR3 size: 12 residues. The germline gives CDR1 GTSNPN, CDR2 SVGIG (reference sequence). The V and J ends lost 0 bases and 1 base respectively, with 3 bases between them.

J is TRBJ1-1 and V is TRBV2; maybe TRBD1 (6 bases). This CDR3 spans 14 amino acids. The germline CDR1 and CDR2 sequences are SNHLY and FYNNEI. Between the trimmed V and J ends, which lost 3 bases and 4 bases, there was a span of 12 bases. CDR3 in DNA: TGTGCCAGCAGTGAGGGGGGCGCAGTCACTGAAGCTTTCTTT. This gives the protein CASSEGGAVTEAFF.

The chain recombines TRBV25-1 with TRBJ2-3; D is uncertain. CDR3 length equals 15 residues. Trimming stripped 5 bases from V and 4 bases from J, with 16 bases between. In germline, CDR1 is MGHDK, CDR2 SYGVNS. CDR3 sequence: CASSLTDLDADTQYF. The CDR3 region has the DNA TGTGCCAGCAGTTTAACGGATTTAGACGCAGATACGCAGTATTTT.

This rearrangement joins TRBV15 to TRBJ1-2; D might be TRBD1 (5 bases). The V end was cut by 0 bases, the J end by 4 bases, with 9 bases between. The germline gives CDR1 LNHNV, CDR2 YYDKDF (reference sequence). CDR3 length: 14 amino acids. CDR3 loop: CATSREGRPYGYTF. The CDR3 nucleotides read TGTGCCACCAGCAGAGAGGGACGGCCCTATGGCTACACCTTC. Using reference TRBV15 and TRBJ1-2 for the parts outside the CDR3, the full variable domain is DAMVIQNPRYQVTQFGKPVTLSCSQTLNHNVMYWYQQKSSQAPKLLFHYYDKDFNNEADTPDNFQSRRPNTSFCFLDIRSPGLGDTAMYLCATSREGRPYGYTFGSGTRLTVV.

This chain connects TRBV27 to TRBJ2-1; weak D call: TRBD2 (5 bases). Between the trimmed V and J ends, which lost 6 bases and 6 bases, there was a span of 12 bases. CDR3 length: 13 residues. Germline lookup yields CDR1 MNHEY and CDR2 SMNVEV (reference sequence). CDR3 nucleotide sequence: TGTGCCAGCAGCCTGAGGGCTTCCAATGAGCAGTTCTTC. Translating gives CASSLRASNEQFF.

The rearrangement links TRBV10-3 to TRBJ1-1, with a weak D call TRBD1 (5 bases). The V end was cut by 6 bases, the J end by 1 base, with 12 bases between. This CDR3 comprises 14 residues. The germline CDR1 and CDR2 sequences are ENHRY and SYGVKD. Here the CDR3 reads CAISHGGRNTEAFF. CDR3 in DNA: TGTGCCATCAGCCACGGGGGGAGGAACACTGAAGCTTTCTTT.

The chain links TRBV7-2 to TRBJ1-2; D gene ambiguous. Germline V gene data show CDR1 as SGHTA and CDR2 as FQGNSA. This CDR3 is built from 14 residues. V dropped 5 bases and J dropped 3 bases, with 13 bases sitting between them. CDR3 bases: TGTGCCAGCAGCAGAAATCCAGCTTACTATGGCTACACCTTC. This translates into CASSRNPAYYGYTF.

V is TRBV5-1 and J is TRBJ1-6; 10 bases agree with TRBD1. From germline, CDR1 is SGHRS and CDR2 YFSETQ. The CDR3 totals 16 residues. V shed 2 bases, J shed 5 bases, and the junction held 4 bases outside the gene matches. The CDR3 DNA reads TGCGCCAGCAGCTTAAGGACAGGGGGAGATAATTCACCCCTCCACTTT. Translation: CASSLRTGGDNSPLHF.

The CDR3 spells CASSPPGQWAYGYTF. The CDR3 DNA sequence: TGTGCCAGCAGCCCTCCGGGACAGTGGGCCTATGGCTACACCTTC. V is TRBV3-1 (or the pseudogene TRBV3-2) and J is TRBJ1-2, with 7 nucleotides matching TRBD1. The CDR3 sequence is 15 residues long. Germline loops: CDR1 LGHDT, CDR2 YNNKEL (reference sequence). V dropped 4 bases and J dropped 4; count of bases not matched to a gene: 9.

This chain links TRBV6-2 or TRBV6-3 with TRBJ2-7; 9 nucleotides agree with TRBD2. This CDR3 is built from 16 residues. V shed 5 bases and J 0 bases; nucleotides not matched to a gene: 8. From germline, CDR1 is MNHEY and CDR2 SVGEGT. CDR3 DNA sequence: TGTGCCAGCAGTCCCCGTGGAGCGGGGGGCTCCTACGAGCAGTACTTC. It is translated as CASSPRGAGGSYEQYF.

This clone was counted only a few times. The chain joins TRBV7-2 to TRBJ1-2; D unclear. Trimming stripped 0 bases from V and 4 bases from J, with 15 bases between. The CDR3 consists of 16 residues. Germline CDR1 and CDR2: SGHTA and FQGNSA. For the CDR3, the DNA is TGTGCCAGCAGCTTAGCGCGGGCTGAGGAATTCTATGGCTACACCTTC. It encodes CASSLARAEEFYGYTF.

This clone occurred a few times. The gene calls are TRBV7-6 and TRBJ1-3; D unresolved. Germline values: CDR1 SGHVS, CDR2 FNYEAQ. The CDR3 contains 18 residues. Trimming took 4 bases from V and 0 from J, leaving 19 bases between them. The CDR3 loop is CASSSPLAGDSSGNTIYF. DNA of the CDR3: TGTGCCAGCAGCTCTCCCCTCGCCGGTGACTCCTCTGGAAACACCATATATTTT.

The chain carries TRBV14 and TRBJ2-2; 10 positions match TRBD1. The germline CDR1 and CDR2 sequences are SGHDN and FVKESK. CDR3 length: 15 residues. Trimming at V came to 4 bases and at J to 3 bases, leaving 2 bases not matched to a gene. The CDR3 DNA sequence: TGTGCCAGCAGCCCGGGACAGGGGTACACCGGGGAGCTGTTTTTT. This encodes CASSPGQGYTGELFF. The full variable domain, its missing parts supplied by reference TRBV14 and TRBJ2-2, is EAGVTQFPSHSVIEKGQTVTLRCDPISGHDNLYWYRRVMGKEIKFLLHFVKESKQDESGMPNNRFLAERTGGTYSTLKVQPAELEDSGVYFCASSPGQGYTGELFFGEGSRLTVL.

This chain joins TRBV20-1 and TRBJ1-1; D is ambiguous. CDR1 DFQATT and CDR2 SNEGSKA come from the germline V gene (reference sequence). Trimming took off 5 bases at V and 0 bases at J, with 4 bases between the two ends. The CDR3 is made up of 11 amino acids. For the CDR3, the DNA is TGCAGTGCTCCCCTGAACACTGAAGCTTTCTTT. Translation gives CSAPLNTEAFF.

The rearrangement joins TRBV10-3 to TRBJ1-2; the match to TRBD1 covers 10 bases. This CDR3 is 14 amino acids long. The J segment lost 8 bases and the V segment lost 6 bases, leaving 9 bases of the junction unmatched. Looked up from germline, CDR1 is ENHRY and CDR2 is SYGVKD. The CDR3 DNA reads TGTGCCATCAGCGACGAGACAGGGGGCCGAGGCTACACCTTC. Translated: CAISDETGGRGYTF.

DNA of the CDR3: TGTGCCAGCAGCCAGGGACAGGGAGGAGGCTACACCTTC. Translation: CASSQGQGGGYTF. The chain couples TRBV3-1 (or the pseudogene TRBV3-2) to TRBJ1-2; TRBD1 agrees at 9 bases. V shed 3 bases and J 8 bases; nucleotides not matched to a gene: 4. The CDR3 runs to 13 residues. From germline, CDR1 is LGHDT and CDR2 YNNKEL (reference sequence).

The V call is TRBV6-5, the J call TRBJ2-1; 9 bases align to TRBD1. The V segment lost 4 bases and the J segment 5 bases; nucleotides outside the gene matches: 3. Germline lookup yields CDR1 MNHEY and CDR2 SVGAGI. The CDR3 consists of 14 residues. The CDR3 nucleotides read TGTGCCAGCAGTTGGACAGGGGTGCACAATGAGCAGTTCTTC. This translates into CASSWTGVHNEQFF.